This T cell receptor beta chain was identified during a study of early T cells in non-severe SARS-CoV-2 infection. TCRdb re-called the 5' RACE reads through MiXCR, storing one row per CDR3 protein. The profile shows some 66,000 distinct CDR3 sequences, around an eighth of them singletons. The trim removed 2 bases at V and 2 bases at J, leaving 6 bases unmatched. CDR3 length equals 16 residues. Germline lookup yields CDR1 SGDLS and CDR2 YYNGEE. The sample holds a few counts of this clonotype. The sequencing sample was made of whole blood. The genes are TRBV9 and TRBJ1-3; 8 bases fit TRBD1. This TCR derives from an adult who was a healthcare worker with PCR-confirmed SARS-CoV-2 infection or an uninfected control (not recorded which). Here the CDR3 reads CASSVYDRGPGNTIYF. For the CDR3, the DNA is TGTGCCAGCAGCGTTTATGACAGGGGTCCTGGAAACACCATATATTTT.